A single sample gave rise to the 16 T cell receptor beta chains below, sequenced in a study of blood T cells in healthy people across ages. A second PCR, run for about 7 to 11 cycles, used a sample-barcoded 5' primer plus a J-beta primer mix. TCRdb ran MiXCR on the 5' RACE reads and lists one entry per CDR3 protein. In the table there are 1.5 million to 2 million distinct CDR3 sequences, under 30% of which are singletons. The specimen was blood. These receptors were collected from a woman in her twenties or thirties in good health.

The genes are TRBV5-4 and TRBJ2-3; TRBD2 matches 12 bases. The CDR3 consists of 18 residues. The germline V gene has CDR1 SGHNT and CDR2 YYREEE (reference sequence). Losses at the gene ends were 4 bases for V and 3 bases for J; bases not matched to a gene: 12. CDR3 in DNA: TGTGCCAGCAGCCCCCCGACTAGCGGGGGCCCCTCGACAGATACGCAGTATTTT. It yields the protein CASSPPTSGGPSTDTQYF.

This chain links TRBV5-1 with TRBJ2-4; D not certain. The germline V gene has CDR1 SGHRS and CDR2 YFSETQ. Trimming pared 4 bases from V and 13 bases from J, leaving 15 bases between. CDR3 length: 12 amino acids. The CDR3 DNA follows: TGCGCCAGCAGCCCTCCGACAATCGGGCAGTACTTC. Translated, it gives CASSPPTIGQYF.

This rearrangement joins TRBV11-2 to TRBJ2-3; D may match TRBD1 or TRBD2 (5 bases each). Germline lookup yields CDR1 SGHAT and CDR2 FQNNGV. The CDR3 extends over 15 amino acids. Trimming took 5 bases from V and 2 from J, leaving 14 bases between them. CDR3 in amino acids: CASSKPGPFTDTQYF. The CDR3 coding sequence is TGTGCCAGCAGCAAACCGGGACCCTTCACAGATACGCAGTATTTT.

This clonotype was detected a few times. The rearrangement uses TRBV12-3 or TRBV12-4 and TRBJ1-1; 10 nucleotides match TRBD1. V lost 6 bases and J lost 1; bases outside the gene matches: 11. The CDR3 covers 17 residues. CDR3 sequence reads: CASSPIPGQGTNTEAFF. The CDR3 DNA follows: TGTGCCAGCAGCCCAATTCCGGGACAGGGGACGAACACTGAAGCTTTCTTT.

In this sample, this clonotype turned up a few times. The junction departs from germline at one end; a sequencing error may be responsible. This sequence joins TRBV30 and TRBJ2-3; D may be TRBD2 (6 bases). Germline CDR1 GTSNPN, CDR2 SVGIG (reference sequence). The CDR3 is made up of 16 amino acids. The CDR3 DNA reads as TGTGCCTGGAGTGTATGGGGCGGGGCAAGCATAGATACGCAGTATTTT. This gives the protein CAWSVWGGASIDTQYF.

This clonotype was found a few times. One junction end disagrees with the germline gene, perhaps due to a read error. The V call is TRBV5-4, the J call TRBJ1-2; 7 bases match TRBD1. Germline CDR1 SGHNT, CDR2 YYREEE (reference sequence). The CDR3 has 13 amino acids. CDR3 DNA: TGTGCCAACAGCTTGGACAGGAACTATGGCTACACCTTC. The encoded protein is CANSLDRNYGYTF.

In the case of this clonotype: This sequence may be a read error, since a much larger clone differs from it by one base. J is TRBJ2-4 and V is TRBV7-9; perhaps D is TRBD1 or TRBD2 (5 bases each). CDR1 is SEHNR and CDR2 is FQNEAQ in the germline V gene (reference sequence). The CDR3 is 14 amino acids. V was clipped by 1 base and J by 13 bases, with 17 bases between them. The CDR3 region is CASSLVRGYNEQYF. The DNA of the CDR3 is TGTGCCAGCAGCTTAGTACGGGGCTACAATGAGCAGTACTTC.

The rearrangement joins TRBV3-1 to TRBJ2-3; TRBD2 aligns across 8 bases. The CDR3 is 15 amino acids. In germline, CDR1 is LGHDT, CDR2 YNNKEL (reference sequence). The V segment lost 6 bases and the J segment 5 bases; nucleotides outside the gene matches: 10. Written as DNA, the CDR3 is TGTGCCAGCAGACCAGCGGGAGAACCGTTAGATACGCAGTATTTT. Translation: CASRPAGEPLDTQYF.

The gene calls are TRBV12-3 or TRBV12-4 and TRBJ2-1; tentatively, D is TRBD1 (6 bases). CDR3 length: 16 amino acids. Trimming pared 6 bases from V and 9 bases from J, leaving 24 bases between. CDR3 in DNA: TGTGCCAGCAGATCCCCGAGGGCAGGGGTGCTAGGTGAGCAGTTCTTC. This sequence encodes CASRSPRAGVLGEQFF.

With respect to this clonotype: At one of its ends the junction is not consistent with the germline gene, which may arise from a read error. The gene calls are TRBV12-3 or TRBV12-4 and TRBJ1-2; 8 bases fit TRBD1. The length of the CDR3 is 13 residues. The CDR3 loop is CAGRETGAYGYTF. Written as DNA, the CDR3 is TGTGCCGGCAGAGAGACAGGGGCGTATGGCTACACCTTC.

This clonotype showed up just a few times. The V and J genes are TRBV10-3 and TRBJ2-4, with TRBD2 matching 7 bases. V gave up 8 bases and J gave up 1 base; unmatched junction bases: 17. Germline loops: CDR1 ENHRY, CDR2 SYGVKD. The CDR3 is 18 residues long. CDR3 bases: TGTGCCATCCGTAGTGGAAGGGATGCGGGAGTGGCCAAAAACATTCAGTACTTC. Translation gives CAIRSGRDAGVAKNIQYF.

This clonotype was found a few times. The chain combines TRBV7-2 with TRBJ2-1; 10 bases fit TRBD1. Looked up from germline, CDR1 is SGHTA and CDR2 is FQGNSA. This CDR3 region has 16 residues. Trimming cost V 5 bases and J 5 bases; bases outside gene matches: 9. The DNA of the CDR3 is TGTGCCAGCAGCGACGGGACAGGGGTTACAAACAATGAGCAGTTCTTC. It specifies CASSDGTGVTNNEQFF.

This chain connects TRBV30 to TRBJ2-7, with D tentatively TRBD2 (7 bases). This CDR3 has 12 residues. Per the germline V gene, CDR1 is GTSNPN and CDR2 is SVGIG (reference sequence). Trimming left V 5 bases short and J 6 bases short, with 14 bases between. This CDR3 is CAWSPAGAEQYF. CDR3 in DNA: TGTGCCTGGTCCCCGGCGGGGGCCGAGCAGTACTTC.

The V and J genes are TRBV9 and TRBJ2-5; 12 bases are shared with TRBD2. Germline lookup yields CDR1 SGDLS and CDR2 YYNGEE. V shed 4 bases and J 11 bases; nucleotides not matched to a gene: 12. This CDR3 has 15 amino acids. Written as DNA, the CDR3 is TGTGCCAGCAGCCTAAGAACTAGCGGGGGGTTTGAGCAGTACTTC. It encodes CASSLRTSGGFEQYF. The complete variable domain, with remaining parts taken from reference TRBV9 and TRBJ2-5, reads DSGVTQTPKHLITATGQRVTLRCSPRSGDLSVYWYQQSLDQGLQFLIQYYNGEERAKGNILERFSAQQFPDLHSELNLSSLELGDSALYFCASSLRTSGGFEQYFGPGTRLLVL.

The chain uses TRBV18 and TRBJ1-2, with D possibly being TRBD1 (6 bases). CDR1 and CDR2 from the germline V gene are KGHSH and LQKENI. Trimming took off 4 bases at V and 2 bases at J, with 17 bases between the two ends. The CDR3 totals 16 residues. This CDR3 is CASSQNPQGMNYGYTF. The CDR3 DNA sequence: TGTGCCAGCTCACAAAACCCCCAGGGGATGAACTATGGCTACACCTTC.

The table lists this clonotype with many counts. The rearrangement links TRBV7-2 to TRBJ2-4, with D tentatively TRBD1 (6 bases). This CDR3 is 12 amino acids long. Trimming took off 4 bases at V and 13 bases at J, with 14 bases between the two ends. The germline gives CDR1 SGHTA, CDR2 FQGNSA. The CDR3 loop reads CASSSIMGQQYF. The DNA for the CDR3 is TGTGCCAGCAGCTCAATCATGGGACAACAGTACTTC.